This entry lists 12 T cell receptor beta chains sequenced from one sample in a study of neoadjuvant anti-PD-1 for oral cavity cancer. Time point here: after neoadjuvant nivolumab, at surgical resection. Method: immunoSEQ multiplex PCR; TCRdb's copy keeps in-frame clones and lacks some. The repertoire holds over 65,000 clones, 80% to 90% seen once, with about 3.7% in the top ten. The sequenced sample was PBMCs, obtained after nivolumab (anti-PD-1) treatment. These receptors all stem from a person aged 40 to 85 with oral cavity squamous cell carcinoma.

The chain links TRBV19 to TRBJ2-7, with 7 bases matching TRBD2. The CDR3 has 16 amino acids. The germline CDR1 and CDR2 sequences are LNHDA and SQIVND (reference sequence). After removal of 4 bases from V and 6 bases from J, the junction contained 15 bases not matched to a gene. In DNA, the CDR3 is TGTGCCAGTAGTACTAGCGGTCTCGGAGCTGGCGGCGAGCAGTACTTC. It codes for CASSTSGLGAGGEQYF.

The genes are TRBV25-1 and TRBJ2-1; TRBD2 aligns across 10 bases. Germline V CDR1 and CDR2: MGHDK, SYGVNS. The CDR3 is made up of 16 amino acids. Trimming took 4 bases from V and 3 from J; bases not matched to a gene: 6. The CDR3 sequence: CASSVLGTSVYNEQFF. The CDR3 region has the DNA TGTGCCAGCAGTGTTCTAGGGACTAGCGTCTACAATGAGCAGTTCTTC.

The gene calls are TRBV5-8 and TRBJ1-2; possibly TRBD1 for D (6 bases). The CDR3 contains 16 residues. V was shortened by 6 bases and J by 0 bases, with 18 bases between the two germline ends. The germline V gene has CDR1 SGHTS and CDR2 YDEGEE. The CDR3 nucleotides are TGTGCCAGCACGTTTTCTTCAGGGGTAGCTAACTATGGCTACACCTTC. Its protein is CASTFSSGVANYGYTF.

The V and J genes are TRBV27 and TRBJ1-4, with D perhaps TRBD1 (5 bases). This CDR3 region has 13 residues. The germline V gene encodes CDR1 MNHEY and CDR2 SMNVEV (reference sequence). Trimming pared 2 bases from V and 7 bases from J, leaving 8 bases between. The CDR3 DNA reads as TGTGCCAGCAGTTTAGGCAGGGCTGAAAAACTGTTTTTT. Its protein product is CASSLGRAEKLFF.

The chain joins TRBV7-9 to TRBJ2-5; a weak D match, TRBD2 (5 bases). Looked up from germline, CDR1 is SEHNR and CDR2 is FQNEAQ (reference sequence). This CDR3 has 14 residues. The V end was cut by 5 bases, the J end by 2 bases, with 12 bases between. The CDR3 region is CASSAGNSQETQYF. CDR3 bases: TGTGCCAGCAGCGCCGGGAACTCACAAGAGACCCAGTACTTC. The variable domain in full, with the rest retrieved from reference TRBV7-9 and TRBJ2-5, is DTGVSQNPRHKITKRGQNVTFRCDPISEHNRLYWYRQTLGQGPEFLTYFQNEAQLEKSRLLSDRFSAERPKGSFSTLEIQRTEQGDSAMYLCASSAGNSQETQYFGPGTRLLVL.

The chain employs TRBV5-1 and TRBJ2-7; 12 bases agree with TRBD2. J lost 3 bases, V lost 0 bases, and 7 bases had no gene match. The CDR3 sequence is 17 residues long. Germline CDR1 is SGHRS and CDR2 is YFSETQ. The CDR3: CASSLDSRTSGVYEQYF. CDR3 coding DNA: TGCGCCAGCAGCTTGGATTCCAGGACTAGCGGGGTCTACGAGCAGTACTTC.

The chain carries TRBV29-1 and TRBJ1-1; 12 nucleotides match TRBD1. This CDR3 contains 13 residues. V shed 7 bases, J shed 7 bases, and the junction held 7 bases outside the gene matches. Germline V CDR1 and CDR2: SQVTM, ANQGSEA. The CDR3 sequence: CSGMGQGAIEAFF. The CDR3 nucleotides are TGCAGCGGTATGGGACAGGGGGCAATTGAAGCTTTCTTT.

This clone was found once. The V gene is TRBV19, the J gene TRBJ2-2; D is undetermined. V was shortened by 3 bases and J by 4 bases, with 3 bases between the two germline ends. Germline CDR1 is LNHDA and CDR2 is SQIVND (reference sequence). The CDR3 consists of 12 residues. CDR3 amino acids: CASSISTGELFF. The CDR3, as DNA: TGTGCCAGTAGTATCTCCACCGGGGAGCTGTTTTTT.

The chain links TRBV5-4 to TRBJ1-2; 9 bases map to TRBD1. J lost 7 bases, V lost 0 bases, and 10 bases had no gene match. CDR3 size: 16 residues. Germline loops: CDR1 SGHNT, CDR2 YYREEE (reference sequence). The CDR3 protein is CASSLGDRVGASGYTF. The CDR3 bases are TGTGCCAGCAGCTTGGGGGACAGGGTTGGGGCTAGTGGCTACACCTTC.

This chain joins TRBV25-1 and TRBJ2-1, with 7 nucleotides matching TRBD1. The CDR3 has 15 amino acids. Trimming took 5 bases from V and 0 from J; bases not matched to a gene: 4. The germline CDR1 and CDR2 sequences are MGHDK and SYGVNS. The CDR3 DNA is TGTGCCAGCAGTAACAACAGGGGCTCCTACAATGAGCAGTTCTTC. Encoded protein: CASSNNRGSYNEQFF.

This chain links TRBV5-1 with TRBJ2-2, with TRBD2 as a possible D gene (7 bases). Trimming shortened V by 4 bases and J by 4 bases, and 14 bases separated the two germline ends. This CDR3 is 15 amino acids long. Germline V CDR1 and CDR2: SGHRS, YFSETQ. The CDR3 nucleotides read TGCGCCAGCAGCAGCGCGGGGGCGGGCACCGGGGAGCTGTTTTTT. Translating it yields CASSSAGAGTGELFF. Full variable domain (outside the CDR3, taken from reference TRBV5-1 and TRBJ2-2): KAGVTQTPRYLIKTRGQQVTLSCSPISGHRSVSWYQQTPGQGLQFLFEYFSETQRNKGNFPGRFSGRQFSNSRSEMNVSTLELGDSALYLCASSSAGAGTGELFFGEGSRLTVL.

J is TRBJ2-7 and V is TRBV29-1; maybe TRBD1 (6 bases). Trimming left V 3 bases short and J 6 bases short, with 21 bases between. Germline-derived CDR1 and CDR2 are SQVTM and ANQGSEA. CDR3 size: 15 residues. The CDR3 loop is CSVEGGFVQGSEQYF. The CDR3 nucleotides read TGCAGCGTTGAGGGTGGTTTTGTACAGGGATCCGAGCAGTACTTC.